This T cell receptor (beta chain) derives from a study of graft-versus-host responses after intestinal transplantation. In the case of this clone: What it binds is not known.

The CDR3 extends over 14 amino acids. V was pared by 0 bases and J by 8 bases, with 14 bases between. Germline lookup yields CDR1 SGHRS and CDR2 YFSETQ. Assay used: immunoSEQ multiplex PCR; TCRdb lists only in-frame clones, some missing. The sample lists tens of thousands of clones, more than 90% occurring once. The chain uses TRBV5-1 and TRBJ1-2, with D hard to call. The sequence derives from a human donor who received an intestinal transplant. The sample consisted of unstimulated CD4+ T cells sorted from spleen or lymph node cells, taken before intestinal transplant. CDR3: CASSLVEPGGGYTF. CDR3 nucleotides: TGCGCCAGCAGCTTGGTAGAGCCAGGTGGGGGCTACACCTTC. The full variable domain, in which reference TRBV5-1 and TRBJ1-2 provide the parts outside the CDR3, is KAGVTQTPRYLIKTRGQQVTLSCSPISGHRSVSWYQQTPGQGLQFLFEYFSETQRNKGNFPGRFSGRQFSNSRSEMNVSTLELGDSALYLCASSLVEPGGGYTFGSGTRLTVV.